Listed below are T cell receptor beta chains from one sample, sequenced in a study of beta chain features in type 1 diabetes. The data were produced by immunoSEQ multiplex PCR, yet TCRdb's version contains in-frame clones alone and is incomplete. The data contain about 270,000 clones, approximately 14% of them singletons. Sequenced: naive CD4+ T cells from blood. These receptors were collected from a man aged 25 to 40 with type 1 diabetes. The CDR3 runs from the conserved cysteine through the conserved F or W. A D gene is named only where the DNA matches it firmly. Size tells how often a clone was seen (once, few, many) or the class of an expanded clone, and some rows leave it out.

V	size	J	D	CDR3	DNA
TRBV5-4	.	TRBJ2-2	.	CASTFGQRTGELFF	TGTGCCAGCACCTTCGGACAGAGGACCGGGGAGCTGTTTTTT
TRBV7-9	.	TRBJ1-1	.	CASSFTQGGTEAFF	TGTGCCAGCAGCTTTACTCAGGGTGGCACTGAAGCTTTCTTT
TRBV7-2	few	TRBJ1-5	TRBD1	CASSGRTGVQPQHF	TGTGCCAGCAGCGGCCGGACAGGGGTTCAGCCCCAGCATTTT
TRBV29-1	.	TRBJ2-1	.	CSGKWSTLGNEQFF	TGCAGCGGGAAATGGTCGACTCTAGGCAATGAGCAGTTCTTC
TRBV4-2	few	TRBJ1-1	.	CASSQPTGLRNTEAFF	TGTGCCAGCAGCCAACCTACAGGGTTGAGGAACACTGAAGCTTTCTTT
TRBV29-1	.	TRBJ1-1	.	CSVENPKGWTEAFF	TGCAGCGTTGAAAATCCTAAGGGGTGGACTGAAGCTTTCTTT
TRBV18	few	TRBJ2-1	.	CASSPPSVAFNEQFF	TGTGCCAGCTCACCACCTAGCGTGGCCTTCAATGAGCAGTTCTTC
TRBV28	.	TRBJ2-1	TRBD2	CASSSPGLAVSEQFF	TGTGCCAGCAGCTCACCGGGACTAGCGGTCAGTGAGCAGTTCTTC
TRBV30	.	TRBJ2-1	.	CARKGAYYNEQFF	TGTGCCCGGAAAGGGGCCTACTACAATGAGCAGTTCTTC
TRBV14	few	TRBJ1-1	.	CVTQGNTEAFF	TGTGTCACACAGGGGAACACTGAAGCTTTCTTT
TRBV5-4	.	TRBJ2-1	.	CASSLGGASSYNEQFF	TGTGCCAGCAGCTTGGGCGGGGCATCCTCCTACAATGAGCAGTTCTTC
TRBV7-2	.	TRBJ2-4	TRBD2	CASSYVAGLAKNIQYF	TGTGCCAGCAGCTACGTAGCGGGGTTAGCCAAAAACATTCAGTACTTC
TRBV5-1	few	TRBJ2-7	TRBD2	CASSFGEGLAGYEQYF	TGCGCCAGCAGCTTCGGGGAGGGACTAGCGGGCTACGAGCAGTACTTC
TRBV7-2	.	TRBJ1-5	TRBD1	CASSPFTGAGNQPQHF	TGTGCCAGCAGTCCATTCACAGGGGCAGGCAATCAGCCCCAGCATTTT
TRBV5-4	few	TRBJ2-7	TRBD2	CASSRLAGSSYEQYF	TGTGCCAGCAGCCGACTAGCGGGATCCTCCTACGAGCAGTACTTC
TRBV11-2	.	TRBJ2-5	.	CASSLRRPGQSETQYF	TGTGCCAGCAGCTTAAGGCGGCCGGGACAAAGCGAGACCCAGTACTTC
TRBV28	few	TRBJ2-7	.	CASTLTSINEQYF	TGTGCCAGCACCCTTACGAGCATCAACGAGCAGTACTTC
TRBV14	few	TRBJ2-5	.	CASSQDWATQETQYF	TGTGCCAGCAGCCAAGATTGGGCGACCCAAGAGACCCAGTACTTC
TRBV5-4	.	TRBJ2-7	TRBD2	CASSLAGTAPYEQYF	TGTGCCAGCAGCCTAGCGGGGACAGCCCCTTACGAGCAGTACTTC
TRBV5-1	.	TRBJ1-2	TRBD1	CASSDRADYGYTF	TGCGCCAGCAGTGACAGGGCTGACTATGGCTACACCTTC
TRBV28	.	TRBJ2-7	.	CASSLSSVGSYEQYF	TGTGCCAGCAGTTTGAGTAGCGTTGGGTCCTACGAGCAGTACTTC
TRBV29-1	.	TRBJ2-2	.	CSVDLYGGGLFF	TGCAGCGTTGATTTATACGGGGGTGGGCTGTTTTTT
TRBV19	few	TRBJ1-5	.	CASSMDPTGPQHF	TGTGCCAGTAGTATGGATCCGACGGGGCCCCAGCATTTT